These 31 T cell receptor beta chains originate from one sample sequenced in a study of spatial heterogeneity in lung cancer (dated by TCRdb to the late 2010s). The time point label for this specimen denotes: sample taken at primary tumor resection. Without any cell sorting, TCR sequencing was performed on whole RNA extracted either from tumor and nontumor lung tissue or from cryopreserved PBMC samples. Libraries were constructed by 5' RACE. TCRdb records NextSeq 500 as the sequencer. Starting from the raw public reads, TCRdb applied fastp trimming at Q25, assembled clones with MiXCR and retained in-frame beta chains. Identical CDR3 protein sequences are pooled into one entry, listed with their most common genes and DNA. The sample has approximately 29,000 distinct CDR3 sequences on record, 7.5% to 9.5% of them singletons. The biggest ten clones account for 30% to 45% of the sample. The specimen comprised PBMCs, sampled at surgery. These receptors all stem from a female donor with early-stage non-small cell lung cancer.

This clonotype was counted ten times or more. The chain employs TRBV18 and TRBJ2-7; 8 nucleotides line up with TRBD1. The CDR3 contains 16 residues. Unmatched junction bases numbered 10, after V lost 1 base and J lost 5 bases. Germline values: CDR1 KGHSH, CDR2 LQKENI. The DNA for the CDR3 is TGTGCCAGCTCACCACGACAGGGGACACCCGGGGACGAGCAGTACTTC. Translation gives CASSPRQGTPGDEQYF.

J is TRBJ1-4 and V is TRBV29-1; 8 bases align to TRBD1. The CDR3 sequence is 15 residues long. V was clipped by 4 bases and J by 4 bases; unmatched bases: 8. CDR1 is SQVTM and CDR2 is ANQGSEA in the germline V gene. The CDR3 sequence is CSVAGGGQGNEKLFF. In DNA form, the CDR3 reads TGCAGCGTTGCCGGAGGAGGACAGGGTAATGAAAAACTGTTTTTT.

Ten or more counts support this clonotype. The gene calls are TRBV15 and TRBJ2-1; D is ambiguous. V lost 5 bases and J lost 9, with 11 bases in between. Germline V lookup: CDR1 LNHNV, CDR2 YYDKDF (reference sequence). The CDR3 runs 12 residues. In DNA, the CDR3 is TGTGCCACCAGCTTGCGTGGGTCTGAGCAGTTCTTC. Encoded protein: CATSLRGSEQFF.

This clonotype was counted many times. This CDR3 reads CASSFGTGYTGELFF. The CDR3 coding sequence is TGTGCCAGCAGCTTTGGGACAGGGTATACCGGGGAGCTGTTTTTT. The rearrangement uses TRBV7-9 and TRBJ2-2; 9 positions agree with TRBD1. With 3 bases clipped from V and 5 bases from J, the junction kept 4 bases outside the gene matches. Germline V gene lookup returns CDR1 SEHNR and CDR2 FQNEAQ (reference sequence). This CDR3 contains 15 residues.

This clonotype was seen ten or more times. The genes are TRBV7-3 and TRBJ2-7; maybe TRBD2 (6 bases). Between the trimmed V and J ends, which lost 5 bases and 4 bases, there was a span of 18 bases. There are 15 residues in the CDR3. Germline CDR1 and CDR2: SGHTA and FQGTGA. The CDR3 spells CASSPQSAGPYEQYF. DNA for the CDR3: TGTGCCAGCAGCCCCCAATCGGCGGGACCATACGAGCAGTACTTC.

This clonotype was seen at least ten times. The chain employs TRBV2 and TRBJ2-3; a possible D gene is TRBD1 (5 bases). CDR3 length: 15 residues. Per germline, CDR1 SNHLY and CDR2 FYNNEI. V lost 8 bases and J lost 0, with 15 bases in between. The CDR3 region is CASQKGHLSTDTQYF. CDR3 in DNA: TGTGCCAGCCAAAAAGGACACCTTAGCACAGATACGCAGTATTTT. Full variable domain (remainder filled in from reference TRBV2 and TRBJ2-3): EPEVTQTPSHQVTQMGQEVILRCVPISNHLYFYWYRQILGQKVEFLVSFYNNEISEKSEIFDDQFSVERPDGSNFTLKIRSTKLEDSAMYFCASQKGHLSTDTQYFGPGTRLTVL.

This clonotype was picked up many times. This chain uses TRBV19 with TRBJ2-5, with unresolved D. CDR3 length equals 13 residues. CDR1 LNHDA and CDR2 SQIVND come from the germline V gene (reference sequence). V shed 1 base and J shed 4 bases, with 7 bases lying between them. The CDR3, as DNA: TGTGCCAGTAGTATAGGTGGTACAGAGACCCAGTACTTC. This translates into CASSIGGTETQYF.

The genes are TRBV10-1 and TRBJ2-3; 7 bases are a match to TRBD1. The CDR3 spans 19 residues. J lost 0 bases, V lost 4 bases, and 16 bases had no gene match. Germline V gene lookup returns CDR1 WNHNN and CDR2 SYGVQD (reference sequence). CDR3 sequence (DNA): TGCGCCAGCAGTGCTCGACAGGGTTTAACGGCGACTAGCACAGATACGCAGTATTTT. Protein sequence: CASSARQGLTATSTDTQYF.

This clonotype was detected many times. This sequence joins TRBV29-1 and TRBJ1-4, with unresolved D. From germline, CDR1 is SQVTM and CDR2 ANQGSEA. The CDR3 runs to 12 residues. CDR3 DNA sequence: TGCAACGTCCAGGCAACTAATGAAAAACTGTTTTTT. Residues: CNVQATNEKLFF.

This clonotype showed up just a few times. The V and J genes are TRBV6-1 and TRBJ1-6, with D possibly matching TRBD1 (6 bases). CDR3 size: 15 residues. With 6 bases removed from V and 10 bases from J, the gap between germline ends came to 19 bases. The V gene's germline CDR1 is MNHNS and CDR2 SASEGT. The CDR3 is CASSNRAGQLSPLHF. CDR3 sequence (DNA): TGTGCCAGCAGCAACAGAGCCGGACAGCTCTCACCCCTCCACTTT.

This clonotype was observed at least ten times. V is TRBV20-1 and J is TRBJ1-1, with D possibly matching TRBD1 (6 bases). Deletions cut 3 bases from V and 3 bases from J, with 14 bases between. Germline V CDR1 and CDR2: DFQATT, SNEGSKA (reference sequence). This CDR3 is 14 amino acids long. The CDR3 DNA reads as TGCAGTGCTAGGATGGGGGCGGTCGACACTGAAGCTTTCTTT. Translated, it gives CSARMGAVDTEAFF.

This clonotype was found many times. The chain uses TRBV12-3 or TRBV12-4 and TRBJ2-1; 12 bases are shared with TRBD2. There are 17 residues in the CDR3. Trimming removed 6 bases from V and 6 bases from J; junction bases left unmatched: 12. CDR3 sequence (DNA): TGTGCCAGCAGCCAAAGTGGGTGGACTAGCGGGACCAATGAGCAGTTCTTC. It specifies CASSQSGWTSGTNEQFF.

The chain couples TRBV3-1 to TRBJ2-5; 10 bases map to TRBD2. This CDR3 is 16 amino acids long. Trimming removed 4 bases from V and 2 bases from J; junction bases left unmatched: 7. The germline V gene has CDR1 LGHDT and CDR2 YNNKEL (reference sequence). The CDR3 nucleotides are TGTGCCAGCAGCCGTAATAGCGGGAGGACGCAAGAGACCCAGTACTTC. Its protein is CASSRNSGRTQETQYF.

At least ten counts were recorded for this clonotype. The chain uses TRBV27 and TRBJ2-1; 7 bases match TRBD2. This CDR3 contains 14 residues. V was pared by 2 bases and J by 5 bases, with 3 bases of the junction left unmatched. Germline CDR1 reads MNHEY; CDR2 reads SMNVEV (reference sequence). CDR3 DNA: TGTGCCAGCAGTTTAGGGACTACGAACAATGAGCAGTTCTTC. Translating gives CASSLGTTNNEQFF.

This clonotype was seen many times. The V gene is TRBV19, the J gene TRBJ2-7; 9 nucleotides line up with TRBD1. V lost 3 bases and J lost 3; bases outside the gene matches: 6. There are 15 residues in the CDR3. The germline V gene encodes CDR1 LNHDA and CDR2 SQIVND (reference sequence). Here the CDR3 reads CASSMKPGQGYEQYF. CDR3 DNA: TGTGCCAGTAGTATGAAGCCGGGACAGGGCTACGAGCAGTACTTC.

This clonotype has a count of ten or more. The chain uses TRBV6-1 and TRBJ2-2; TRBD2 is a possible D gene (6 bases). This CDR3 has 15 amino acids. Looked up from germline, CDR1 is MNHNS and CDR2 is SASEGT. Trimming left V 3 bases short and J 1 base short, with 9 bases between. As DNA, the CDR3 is TGTGCCAGCAGTGAGAGACTAGGGAACACCGGGGAGCTGTTTTTT. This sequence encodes CASSERLGNTGELFF.

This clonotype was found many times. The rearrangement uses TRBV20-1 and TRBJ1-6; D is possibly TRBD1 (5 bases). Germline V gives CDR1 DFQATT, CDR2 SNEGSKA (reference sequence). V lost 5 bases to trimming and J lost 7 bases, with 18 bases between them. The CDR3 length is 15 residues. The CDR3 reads CSALGTARNNSPLHF. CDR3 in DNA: TGCAGTGCTCTTGGGACCGCAAGGAACAATTCACCCCTCCACTTT.

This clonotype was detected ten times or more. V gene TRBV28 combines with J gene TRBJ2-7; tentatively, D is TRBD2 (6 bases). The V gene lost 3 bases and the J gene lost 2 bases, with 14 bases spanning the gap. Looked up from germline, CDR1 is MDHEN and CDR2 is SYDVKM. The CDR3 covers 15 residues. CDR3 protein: CASSLRDVRTYEQYF. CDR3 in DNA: TGTGCCAGCAGTTTGCGGGACGTACGGACCTACGAGCAGTACTTC.

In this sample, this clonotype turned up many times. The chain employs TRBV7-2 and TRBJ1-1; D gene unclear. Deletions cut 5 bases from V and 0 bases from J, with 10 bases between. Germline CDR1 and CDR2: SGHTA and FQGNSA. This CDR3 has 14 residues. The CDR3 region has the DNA TGTGCCAGCAGCCGTGGACGGTTGAACACTGAAGCTTTCTTT. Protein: CASSRGRLNTEAFF.

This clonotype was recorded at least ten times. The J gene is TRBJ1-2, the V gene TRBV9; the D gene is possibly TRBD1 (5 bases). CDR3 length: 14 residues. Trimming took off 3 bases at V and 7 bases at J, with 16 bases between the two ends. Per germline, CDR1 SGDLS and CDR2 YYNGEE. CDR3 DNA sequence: TGTGCCAGCAGCGCAGATCCAACGGGACCTGGCTACACCTTC. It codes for CASSADPTGPGYTF.

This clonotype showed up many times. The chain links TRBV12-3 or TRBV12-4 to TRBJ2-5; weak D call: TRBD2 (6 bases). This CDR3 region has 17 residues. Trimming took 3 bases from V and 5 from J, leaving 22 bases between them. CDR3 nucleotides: TGTGCCAGCAGTTTTTGGGGAAAGGCAGGGAGGTCGGAGACCCAGTACTTC. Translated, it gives CASSFWGKAGRSETQYF.

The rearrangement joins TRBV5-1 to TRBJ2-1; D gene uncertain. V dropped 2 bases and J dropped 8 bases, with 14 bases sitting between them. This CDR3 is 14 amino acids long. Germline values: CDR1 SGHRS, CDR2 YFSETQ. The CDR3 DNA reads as TGCGCCAGCAGCTTCGGCCCGTCGGGTGATGAGCAGTTCTTC. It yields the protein CASSFGPSGDEQFF.

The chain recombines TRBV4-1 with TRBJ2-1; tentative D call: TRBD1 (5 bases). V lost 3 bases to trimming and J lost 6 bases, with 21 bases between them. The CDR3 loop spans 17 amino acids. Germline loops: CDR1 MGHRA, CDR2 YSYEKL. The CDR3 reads CASSQSSQGTNFNEQFF. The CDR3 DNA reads TGCGCCAGCAGCCAGAGTTCCCAGGGAACCAATTTCAATGAGCAGTTCTTC.

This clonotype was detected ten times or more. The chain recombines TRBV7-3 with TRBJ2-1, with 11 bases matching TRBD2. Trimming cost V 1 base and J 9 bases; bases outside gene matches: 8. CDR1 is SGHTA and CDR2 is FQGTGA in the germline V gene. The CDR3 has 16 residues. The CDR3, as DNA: TGTGCCAGCAGCTTAATAGCGGGAGGGCCAACGGGTGAGCAGTTCTTC. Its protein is CASSLIAGGPTGEQFF.

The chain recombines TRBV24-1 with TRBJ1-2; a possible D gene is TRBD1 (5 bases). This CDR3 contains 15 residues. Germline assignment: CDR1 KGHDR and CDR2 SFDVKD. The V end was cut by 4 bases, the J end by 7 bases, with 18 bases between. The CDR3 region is CATSEKGSALPGYTF. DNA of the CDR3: TGTGCCACCAGTGAGAAGGGGTCCGCCCTGCCTGGCTACACCTTC.

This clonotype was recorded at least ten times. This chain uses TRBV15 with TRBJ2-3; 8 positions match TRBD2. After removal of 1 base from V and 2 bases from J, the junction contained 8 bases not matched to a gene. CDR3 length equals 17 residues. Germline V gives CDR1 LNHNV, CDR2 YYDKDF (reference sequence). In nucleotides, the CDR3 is TGTGCCACCAGCAGAGTCGGGGGGGCCAAAACCACAGATACGCAGTATTTT. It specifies CATSRVGGAKTTDTQYF.

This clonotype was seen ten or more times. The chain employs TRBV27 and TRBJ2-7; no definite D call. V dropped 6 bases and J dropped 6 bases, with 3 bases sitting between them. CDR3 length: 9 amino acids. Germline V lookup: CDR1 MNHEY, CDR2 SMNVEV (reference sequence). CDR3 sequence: CASSSEQYV. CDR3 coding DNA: TGTGCCAGCAGCAGCGAGCAGTACGTC.

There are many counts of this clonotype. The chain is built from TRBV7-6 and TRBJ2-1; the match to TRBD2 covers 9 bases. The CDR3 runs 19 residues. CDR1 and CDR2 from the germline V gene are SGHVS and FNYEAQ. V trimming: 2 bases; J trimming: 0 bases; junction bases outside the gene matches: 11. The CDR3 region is CASSLRGAGGLGSYNEQFF. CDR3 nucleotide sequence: TGTGCCAGCAGCTTAAGGGGAGCGGGAGGCCTCGGCTCCTACAATGAGCAGTTCTTC.

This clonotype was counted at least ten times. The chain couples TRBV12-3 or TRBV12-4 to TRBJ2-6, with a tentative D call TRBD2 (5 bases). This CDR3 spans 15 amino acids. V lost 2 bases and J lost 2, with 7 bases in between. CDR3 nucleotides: TGTGCCAGCAGTTTACACGGGGCTGGGGCCAACGTCCTGACTTTC. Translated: CASSLHGAGANVLTF.

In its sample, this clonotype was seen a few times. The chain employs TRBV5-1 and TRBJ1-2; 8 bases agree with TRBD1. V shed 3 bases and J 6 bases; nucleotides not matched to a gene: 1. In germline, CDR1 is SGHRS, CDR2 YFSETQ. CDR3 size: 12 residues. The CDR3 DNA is TGCGCCAGCAGCTGGGGACAGGATGGCTACACCTTC. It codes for CASSWGQDGYTF.

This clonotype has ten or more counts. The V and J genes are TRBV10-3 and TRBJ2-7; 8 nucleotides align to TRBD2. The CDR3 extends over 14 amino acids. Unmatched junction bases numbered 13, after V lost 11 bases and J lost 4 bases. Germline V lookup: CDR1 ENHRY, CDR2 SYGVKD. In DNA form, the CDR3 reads TGTGCCCTCCGATCCAGCGGGAGTAGTTACGAGCAGTACTTC. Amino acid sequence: CALRSSGSSYEQYF.